This TCR beta chain was recorded in a study of T cell repertoires in cytomegalovirus infection. In the study overall: Matching HLA type and CMV infection were both indicated by public TCR beta signatures. Study results and limitations: HLA-C-restricted, CMV-specific TCR beta clonotypes were dominant ex vivo. CMV carriers having the relevant HLA were flagged by cumulative public TCR beta family frequency.

A remark on this clonotype: Its target is unknown.

V dropped 0 bases and J dropped 4 bases, with 9 bases sitting between them. This CDR3 contains 13 residues. Germline CDR1 GTSNPN, CDR2 SVGIG (reference sequence). TCRdb reanalysed the reads using MiXCR and keeps one entry per CDR3 protein. Altogether under 150,000 distinct CDR3 sequences are present, roughly 25% being singletons, with the ten largest covering almost 35%. The specimen was PBMCs, sequenced either directly or after in vitro stimulation (not recorded which). The sequence derives from a human donor in good health (CMV status not recorded). Some clones in this sample may be carry-over from other donors' samples. The chain recombines TRBV30 with TRBJ1-1, with D perhaps TRBD1 (6 bases). This CDR3 reads CAWSVRRGTEAFF. The CDR3 DNA follows: TGTGCCTGGAGTGTACGCAGGGGCACTGAAGCTTTCTTT. The variable domain in full, completed from reference TRBV30 and TRBJ1-1, reads SQTIHQWPATLVQPVGSPLSLECTVEGTSNPNLYWYRQAAGRGLQLLFYSVGIGQISSEVPQNLSASRPQDRQFILSSKKLLLSDSGFYLCAWSVRRGTEAFFGQGTRLTVV.